Listed here are 32 T cell receptor beta chains from one sample, sequenced in a study of blood T cell repertoires in COVID-19. Assay: immunoSEQ multiplex PCR; the TCRdb copy retains only in-frame clones and omits some. The table has some 80,000 clones, around 85% seen once; the top ten hold 8% to 10%. The sequenced sample was peripheral blood. The origin of the receptors is a man over 45 with COVID-19, enrolled during active disease.

The J gene is TRBJ1-5, the V gene TRBV2; maybe TRBD1 (5 bases). V lost 0 bases, J lost 7 bases, and 10 bases lay in between. The germline CDR1 and CDR2 sequences are SNHLY and FYNNEI. The CDR3 spans 14 residues. In nucleotides, the CDR3 is TGTGCCAGCAGTGAAGCTACAGGTCGACAGCCCCAGCATTTT. It specifies CASSEATGRQPQHF. The full variable domain, rest sourced from reference TRBV2 and TRBJ1-5, is EPEVTQTPSHQVTQMGQEVILRCVPISNHLYFYWYRQILGQKVEFLVSFYNNEISEKSEIFDDQFSVERPDGSNFTLKIRSTKLEDSAMYFCASSEATGRQPQHFGDGTRLSIL.

The V call is TRBV4-2, the J call TRBJ1-2; D perhaps matches TRBD1 (6 bases). CDR3 length equals 17 residues. Germline V CDR1 and CDR2: LGHNA, YNFKEQ. Between the trimmed V and J ends, which lost 0 bases and 1 base, there was a span of 15 bases. CDR3 region: CASSQDGGVADNYGYTF. The CDR3 nucleotides read TGTGCCAGCAGCCAAGATGGGGGCGTGGCAGATAACTATGGCTACACCTTC.

V usage is TRBV18 and J usage is TRBJ1-1; 9 bases fit TRBD1. J gave up 8 bases and V 6 bases, and 7 bases lay outside the gene matches. This CDR3 contains 13 residues. Germline V gene lookup returns CDR1 KGHSH and CDR2 LQKENI. For the CDR3, the DNA is TGTGCCAGCTCCGCAACAGGGGGCGTAGAAGCTTTCTTT. This translates into CASSATGGVEAFF.

The chain uses TRBV4-3 and TRBJ1-1; 10 bases are shared with TRBD1. Trimming at V came to 5 bases and at J to 4 bases, leaving 4 bases not matched to a gene. CDR1 and CDR2 from the germline V gene are LGHNA and YSLEER. This CDR3 spans 14 amino acids. The CDR3: CASSFRTGGTEAFF. The CDR3 DNA reads as TGCGCCAGCAGCTTCCGGACAGGGGGCACTGAAGCTTTCTTT.

Only one count was recorded for this clone. The chain combines TRBV25-1 with TRBJ2-5; 8 nucleotides align to TRBD1. With V trimmed by 4 bases and J by 4 bases, 8 bases remained unmatched. Germline V lookup: CDR1 MGHDK, CDR2 SYGVNS. The CDR3 length is 15 residues. This chain's CDR3 is CASSADRVRGETQYF. DNA for the CDR3: TGTGCCAGCAGTGCGGACAGGGTTCGAGGAGAGACCCAGTACTTC. Looking up the rest from reference TRBV25-1 and TRBJ2-5 gives the full variable domain: EADIYQTPRYLVIGTGKKITLECSQTMGHDKMYWYQQDPGMELHLIHYSYGVNSTEKGDLSSESTVSRIRTEHFPLTLESARPSHTSQYLCASSADRVRGETQYFGPGTRLLVL.

The chain carries TRBV5-1 and TRBJ2-1; 12 nucleotides align to TRBD2. The CDR3 extends over 18 amino acids. V lost 0 bases, J lost 8 bases, and 12 bases stayed unmatched. Germline lookup yields CDR1 SGHRS and CDR2 YFSETQ. The DNA of the CDR3 is TGCGCCAGCAGCTTGGGCGAGGGACTAGCGGGCCTACAAGATGAGCAGTTCTTC. Translating it yields CASSLGEGLAGLQDEQFF.

This chain uses TRBV12-1 with TRBJ2-2; the D segment call TRBD2 is taken from the table without a DNA check. TRBV12-1 is given as a pseudogene. The CDR3 is 17 residues long. CDR3 sequence (DNA): TGTGCCAGCAGCGCAGAACTAGCGGCAGCGAACACCGGGGAGCTGTTTTTT. This gives the protein CASSAELAAANTGELFF.

This clone is a singleton in its sample. J is TRBJ2-5 and V is TRBV30; tentative D call: TRBD2 (5 bases). Germline V gene lookup returns CDR1 GTSNPN and CDR2 SVGIG (reference sequence). This CDR3 has 14 residues. Trimming stripped 2 bases from V and 5 bases from J, with 15 bases between. The chain's CDR3 is CAWSRLAGGETQYF. CDR3 nucleotides: TGTGCCTGGAGTAGGTTGGCGGGTGGGGAGACCCAGTACTTC.

The CDR3 spells CAISESGGSDTQYF. As DNA, the CDR3 is TGTGCCATCAGTGAGTCGGGAGGATCAGATACGCAGTATTTT. This chain connects TRBV10-3 to TRBJ2-3; possible D gene TRBD2, 6 bases. Trimming left V 0 bases short and J 4 bases short, with 8 bases between. This CDR3 contains 14 residues. The germline CDR1 and CDR2 sequences are ENHRY and SYGVKD.

The rearrangement links TRBV9 to TRBJ1-3; 7 bases agree with TRBD1. The germline gives CDR1 SGDLS, CDR2 YYNGEE. J gave up 2 bases and V 2 bases, and 7 bases lay outside the gene matches. This CDR3 spans 16 amino acids. The DNA for the CDR3 is TGTGCCAGCAGCGTGAGCGGACAGGAGGCTGGAAACACCATATATTTT. It specifies CASSVSGQEAGNTIYF.

CDR3 in DNA: TGTGCAAGGCCTCAGAGCGATACCCGGGACAGGGTTCGGGAGACCCAGTACTTC. Translated, it gives CARPQSDTRDRVRETQYF. The chain carries TRBV12-2 and TRBJ2-5; TRBD1, the D gene given by the table, was not confirmed from the DNA. TRBV12-2 is a recognized pseudogene. CDR3 length: 18 residues.

The V call is TRBV28, the J call TRBJ1-1; D might be TRBD1 (5 bases). V was shortened by 7 bases and J by 3 bases, with 12 bases between the two germline ends. Germline-derived CDR1 and CDR2 are MDHEN and SYDVKM. CDR3 size: 13 residues. CDR3 sequence: CASNRGMDTEAFF. CDR3 nucleotides: TGTGCCAGCAATCGGGGGATGGACACTGAAGCTTTCTTT.

This chain uses TRBV30 with TRBJ2-3; 8 bases align to TRBD2. The length of the CDR3 is 14 residues. With V trimmed by 2 bases and J by 0 bases, 1 base remained unmatched. Germline CDR1 is GTSNPN and CDR2 is SVGIG (reference sequence). This CDR3 reads CAWSTSGSTDTQYF. The CDR3 DNA follows: TGTGCCTGGAGTACTAGCGGCAGCACAGATACGCAGTATTTT.

V is TRBV5-1 and J is TRBJ2-1, with a possible D match to TRBD2 (5 bases). Germline lookup yields CDR1 SGHRS and CDR2 YFSETQ. V dropped 0 bases and J dropped 9 bases, with 10 bases sitting between them. This CDR3 region has 13 residues. The CDR3, as DNA: TGCGCCAGCAGCTTGGGTGGGAGCCTTGAGCAGTTCTTC. This translates into CASSLGGSLEQFF.

V and J are TRBV12-3 or TRBV12-4 and TRBJ1-1; possible D gene TRBD1, 5 bases. Trimming removed 6 bases from V and 11 bases from J, with 19 bases in between. CDR3 length equals 13 residues. The CDR3 protein is CASSIESGLPAFF. Here the CDR3 DNA reads TGTGCCAGCAGCATCGAATCGGGACTACCGGCTTTCTTT.

The gene calls are TRBV7-3 and TRBJ2-3; D is possibly TRBD2 (5 bases). Germline V lookup: CDR1 SGHTA, CDR2 FQGTGA. Trimming left V 1 base short and J 6 bases short, with 14 bases between. CDR3 length: 15 residues. The CDR3 sequence: CASSLSPLGADTQYF. The CDR3 coding sequence is TGTGCCAGCAGCTTAAGCCCGCTGGGAGCGGATACGCAGTATTTT.

This chain links TRBV5-1 with TRBJ2-5; possible D gene TRBD1, 5 bases. Germline CDR1 and CDR2: SGHRS and YFSETQ. Trimming took off 2 bases at V and 5 bases at J, with 13 bases between the two ends. This CDR3 is built from 14 residues. This chain's CDR3 is CASSLQDPRETQYF. CDR3 coding DNA: TGCGCCAGCAGCTTACAGGACCCACGGGAGACCCAGTACTTC.

V usage is TRBV11-2 and J usage is TRBJ2-3; 8 positions agree with TRBD2. Trimming at V came to 3 bases and at J to 3 bases, leaving 2 bases not matched to a gene. CDR1 is SGHAT, CDR2 FQNNGV, per germline. The CDR3 is 14 residues long. The CDR3 DNA follows: TGTGCCAGCAGCTTTCGGGGGGGGACAGATACGCAGTATTTT. Its protein product is CASSFRGGTDTQYF.

This clone showed up just a few times. V and J are TRBV5-4 and TRBJ2-7; perhaps TRBD2 as D (7 bases). CDR1 and CDR2 (germline): SGHNT, YYREEE (reference sequence). This CDR3 is built from 16 residues. Trimming cost V 3 bases and J 9 bases, with 25 bases left between them. The CDR3 here is CASSSPLGGREVRQYF. The CDR3 coding sequence is TGTGCCAGCAGCTCCCCCCTCGGGGGGCGCGAGGTTCGGCAGTACTTC.

The chain's CDR3 is CASSVGIAKPEETQYF. The CDR3, as DNA: TGTGCCAGCAGCGTAGGGATAGCCAAACCGGAAGAGACCCAGTACTTC. The rearrangement uses TRBV9 and TRBJ2-5; D ambiguous. The CDR3 consists of 16 residues. Germline V gives CDR1 SGDLS, CDR2 YYNGEE. The V end lost 0 bases, the J end lost 3 bases, and 15 bases lay between the germline ends.

The rearrangement uses TRBV6-5 and TRBJ1-5; 12 bases fit TRBD1. Germline V gene sequence: CDR1 MNHEY, CDR2 SVGAGI. V lost 8 bases, J lost 5 bases, and 1 base stayed unmatched. This CDR3 has 13 amino acids. The CDR3 DNA reads as TGTGCCAGCGGGGACAGGGGGCATCAGCCCCAGCATTTT. Protein product: CASGDRGHQPQHF.

By share, this clone counts as medium-sized (0.01 to 0.1%). The chain employs TRBV7-8 and TRBJ1-3, with D maybe TRBD1 (6 bases). This CDR3 contains 15 residues. Per germline, CDR1 SGHVS and CDR2 FQNEAQ. Trimming left V 5 bases short and J 7 bases short, with 18 bases between. The CDR3 region is CASSLERGATNTIYF. As DNA, the CDR3 is TGTGCCAGCAGCCTAGAACGGGGGGCGACCAACACCATATATTTT.

The chain couples TRBV7-9 to TRBJ2-7; TRBD1 matches 12 bases. This CDR3 is built from 16 residues. Unmatched junction bases numbered 11, after V lost 5 bases and J lost 6 bases. Per the germline V gene, CDR1 is SEHNR and CDR2 is FQNEAQ (reference sequence). The CDR3 loop is CASSPLQGDRGLEQYF. The CDR3 DNA is TGTGCCAGCAGCCCCCTCCAGGGGGACAGGGGGCTCGAGCAGTACTTC.

The gene calls are TRBV5-1 and TRBJ2-7; a possible D gene is TRBD2 (5 bases). In germline, CDR1 is SGHRS, CDR2 YFSETQ. CDR3 length equals 14 residues. V lost 4 bases and J lost 4, with 15 bases in between. Written as DNA, the CDR3 is TGCGCCAGCAGCGGCACTAGTCCCTCTTACGAGCAGTACTTC. Encoded protein: CASSGTSPSYEQYF.

J is TRBJ1-5 and V is TRBV28, with D unresolved. This CDR3 spans 15 amino acids. The germline V gene has CDR1 MDHEN and CDR2 SYDVKM. V shed 3 bases and J shed 4 bases, with 13 bases lying between them. In DNA form, the CDR3 reads TGTGCCAGCAGTTTCCCCCCTATGGAGAATCAGCCCCAGCATTTT. Its protein is CASSFPPMENQPQHF.

The chain links TRBV18 to TRBJ2-7; D ambiguous. Germline lookup yields CDR1 KGHSH and CDR2 LQKENI. V was clipped by 1 base and J by 1 base, with 8 bases between them. This CDR3 is 14 amino acids long. The chain's CDR3 is CASSPRRVSYEQYF. Here the CDR3 DNA reads TGTGCCAGCTCACCACGGAGAGTATCCTACGAGCAGTACTTC. The whole variable domain, remainder taken from reference TRBV18 and TRBJ2-7, is NAGVMQNPRHLVRRRGQEARLRCSPMKGHSHVYWYRQLPEEGLKFMVYLQKENIIDESGMPKERFSAEFPKEGPSILRIQQVVRGDSAAYFCASSPRRVSYEQYFGPGTRLTVT.

This clone was picked up one time. V is TRBV6-5 and J is TRBJ1-3; 10 bases align to TRBD1. CDR3 length: 15 amino acids. The V gene's germline CDR1 is MNHEY and CDR2 SVGAGI. Trimming cost V 6 bases and J 4 bases; bases outside gene matches: 6. The CDR3 sequence is CASSDRGPAGNTIYF. In nucleotides, the CDR3 is TGTGCCAGCAGCGACAGGGGGCCAGCGGGAAACACCATATATTTT.

This clone was found once. The chain is built from TRBV27 and TRBJ2-7; 9 positions match TRBD1. V was pared by 5 bases and J by 6 bases, with 11 bases of the junction left unmatched. Germline CDR1 MNHEY, CDR2 SMNVEV (reference sequence). The CDR3 loop spans 15 amino acids. The CDR3 nucleotides are TGTGCCAGCAGTCCCTCCGGGACAGGGAGGAGCGAGCAGTACTTC. It yields the protein CASSPSGTGRSEQYF.

The rearrangement links TRBV6-5 to TRBJ1-2, with a weak D call TRBD1 (5 bases). The CDR3 consists of 14 residues. V was trimmed by 6 bases and J by 4 bases, leaving 15 bases between them. Germline V gives CDR1 MNHEY, CDR2 SVGAGI. The CDR3 bases are TGTGCCAGCAGAGTTGACAGAAACCGCTATGGCTACACCTTC. Its translation is CASRVDRNRYGYTF.

The chain is built from TRBV30 and TRBJ2-7; D possibly corresponds to TRBD1 (5 bases). Germline V lookup: CDR1 GTSNPN, CDR2 SVGIG (reference sequence). The CDR3 is made up of 14 amino acids. Trimming took off 2 bases at V and 3 bases at J, with 14 bases between the two ends. The CDR3, as DNA: TGTGCCTGGAGTACAGGCGGCATCATCTACGAGCAGTACTTC. This gives the protein CAWSTGGIIYEQYF.

CDR3 loop: CASSGDRANTEAFF. CDR3 bases: TGTGCCAGCAGTGGCGACAGGGCGAACACTGAAGCTTTCTTT. The rearrangement uses TRBV2 and TRBJ1-1; 7 positions match TRBD1. This CDR3 is 14 amino acids long. Germline CDR1 SNHLY, CDR2 FYNNEI. V gave up 4 bases and J gave up 1 base; unmatched junction bases: 3.

This chain uses TRBV11-2 with TRBJ2-7; no clear D. Trimming took 1 base from V and 3 from J, leaving 10 bases between them. Germline CDR1 and CDR2: SGHAT and FQNNGV. The CDR3 is made up of 14 amino acids. CDR3 loop: CASSLAYLSYEQYF. The CDR3 nucleotides read TGTGCCAGCAGCTTAGCCTATCTTAGCTACGAGCAGTACTTC.